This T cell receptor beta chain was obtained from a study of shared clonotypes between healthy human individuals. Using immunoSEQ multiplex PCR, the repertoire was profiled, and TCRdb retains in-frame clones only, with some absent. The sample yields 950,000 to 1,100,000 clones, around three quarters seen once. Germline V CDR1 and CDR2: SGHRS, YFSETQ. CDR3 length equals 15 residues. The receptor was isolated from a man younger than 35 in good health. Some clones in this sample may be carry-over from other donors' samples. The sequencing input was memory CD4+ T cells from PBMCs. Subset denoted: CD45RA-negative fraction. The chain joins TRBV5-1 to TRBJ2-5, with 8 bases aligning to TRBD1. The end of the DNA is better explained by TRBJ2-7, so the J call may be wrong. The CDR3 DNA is TGCGCCAGCAGTGATATGACAGGGGCCTCCTACGAGCAGTACTTC. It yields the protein CASSDMTGASYEQYF.